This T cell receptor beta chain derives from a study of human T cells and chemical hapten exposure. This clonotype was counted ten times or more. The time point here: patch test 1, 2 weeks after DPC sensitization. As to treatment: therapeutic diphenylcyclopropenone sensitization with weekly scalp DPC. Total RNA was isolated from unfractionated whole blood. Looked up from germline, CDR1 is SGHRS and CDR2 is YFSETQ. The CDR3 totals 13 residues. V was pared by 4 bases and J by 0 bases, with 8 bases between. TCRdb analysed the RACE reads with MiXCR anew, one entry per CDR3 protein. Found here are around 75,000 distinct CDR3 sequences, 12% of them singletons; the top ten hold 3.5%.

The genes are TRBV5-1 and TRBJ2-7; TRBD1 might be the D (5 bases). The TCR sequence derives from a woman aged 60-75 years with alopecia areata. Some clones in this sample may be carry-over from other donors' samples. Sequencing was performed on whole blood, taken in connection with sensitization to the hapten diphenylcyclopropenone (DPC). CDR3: CASSETVSYEQYF. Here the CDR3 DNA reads TGCGCCAGCAGCGAGACAGTCTCCTACGAGCAGTACTTC.